These T cell receptor beta chains were read from a single sample in a study of control samples from healthy donors and cancer patients. Method: immunoSEQ multiplex PCR; TCRdb's copy keeps in-frame clones and lacks some. The table shows some 150,000 clones, with about 95% occurring only once. The sample comprised PBMCs. These receptors all come from a man between 60 and 75 years old with colorectal cancer. Each CDR3 is given with its conserved first and last residue. D genes are given only for firm matches. Part of the rows lack a size; the others show once, few, many or a class for expanded clones.

CDR3nt | CDR3aa | len | j_gene | abundance | v_gene | d_gene
TGTGCCATCACGGGACAGGGGGTGAACGAGCAGTACTTC | CAITGQGVNEQYF | 13 | TRBJ2-7 | once | TRBV10-3 | TRBD1
TGTGCCAGCAGCTTTGGCAGCGGGGAGCTGTTTTTT | CASSFGSGELFF | 12 | TRBJ2-2 | NA | TRBV7-9 | NA
TGTGCCAGCAGCTTAGGGGGCAGAATGAACACTGAAGCTTTCTTT | CASSLGGRMNTEAFF | 15 | TRBJ1-1 | NA | TRBV7-8 | NA
TGTGCCATCAGCGAACAGGGAGGAAAGAGCTCCTACGAGCAGTACTTC | CAISEQGGKSSYEQYF | 16 | TRBJ2-7 | NA | TRBV10-3 | NA
TGTGCCAGCAGCCAATCGGAGGCAGGACCTGGCTACACCTTC | CASSQSEAGPGYTF | 14 | TRBJ1-2 | NA | TRBV3-1/TRBV3-2 | NA
TGTGCCAGCAGTTCCTGGGTCAACTATGGCTACACCTTC | CASSSWVNYGYTF | 13 | TRBJ1-2 | NA | TRBV6-5 | NA
TGTGCCAGCACCAGGGGGGCCAGAGATACGCAGTATTTT | CASTRGARDTQYF | 13 | TRBJ2-3 | NA | TRBV6-5 | NA
TGTGCCACCAGCAAAAACAGGGGTTTTGGCACTGAAGCTTTCTTT | CATSKNRGFGTEAFF | 15 | TRBJ1-1 | NA | TRBV15 | TRBD1
TGTGCCAGCAGCTTGTCAACAGGGTGGACGGGCGCTGAAGCTTTCTTT | CASSLSTGWTGAEAFF | 16 | TRBJ1-1 | NA | TRBV7-2 | NA
TGTGCCAGCTCACCGTCCCAGGGCTGGGGCACTGAAGCTTTCTTT | CASSPSQGWGTEAFF | 15 | TRBJ1-1 | NA | TRBV18 | NA
TGTGCCTGGAGCGTTGGGGCGCAAGAGACCCAGTACTTC | CAWSVGAQETQYF | 13 | TRBJ2-5 | NA | TRBV30 | NA